This T cell receptor (beta chain) was found in a study of blood T cell repertoires in COVID-19. Study-wide context: The study drew acute and convalescent COVID-19 samples from the United States, Italy and Spain. Sources were T cells, B-cell-depleted T cells, or PBMCs; the material itself was cDNA or gDNA.

Original methodology: How many nucleated cells were present was estimated from reference gene primer amplification. TCRdb keeps only in-frame clones here, not all; method: immunoSEQ multiplex PCR. V, J and clone size reflect that table, while D and trimming were determined from the DNA. Of about 170,000 clones in the sample, around four fifths were seen once. This clone has more than one count but fewer than ten. Other DNA sequences from this sample encode an identical CDR3 as well. The ends were cut back, 1 base at V and 5 bases at J, with 6 bases in the middle. The CDR3 is 13 residues long. Germline CDR1 KGHSH, CDR2 LQKENI.

Sequenced sample: peripheral blood. The J gene is TRBJ1-5, the V gene TRBV18; D not certain. This clonotype originated in a woman in her seventies who had recovered from COVID-19. This CDR3 is CASSPRGDQPQHF. The CDR3 DNA follows: TGTGCCAGCTCACCACGGGGAGATCAGCCCCAGCATTTT.